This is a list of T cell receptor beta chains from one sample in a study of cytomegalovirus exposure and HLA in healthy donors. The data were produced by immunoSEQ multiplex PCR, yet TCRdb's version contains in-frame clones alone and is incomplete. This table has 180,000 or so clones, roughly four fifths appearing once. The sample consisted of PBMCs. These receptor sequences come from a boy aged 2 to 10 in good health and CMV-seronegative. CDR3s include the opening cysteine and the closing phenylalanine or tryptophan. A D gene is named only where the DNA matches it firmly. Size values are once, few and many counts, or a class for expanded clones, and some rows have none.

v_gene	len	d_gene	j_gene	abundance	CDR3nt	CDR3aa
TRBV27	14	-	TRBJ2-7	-	TGTGCCAGCAGTTTATCCTGGGAGTTACGGGAGCAGTACTTC	CASSLSWELREQYF
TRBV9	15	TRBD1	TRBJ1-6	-	TGTGCCAGCAGTGAGACAGGGGGCGTAAAATCACCCCTCCACTTT	CASSETGGVKSPLHF
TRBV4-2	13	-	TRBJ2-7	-	TGTGCCAGCAGCCATCCCCGGGAGTTCGAGCAGTACTTC	CASSHPREFEQYF
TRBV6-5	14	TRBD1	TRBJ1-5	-	TGTGCCAACCGGAGGGGGCCGCCTAGGAAGCCCCAGCATTTT	CANRRGPPRKPQHF
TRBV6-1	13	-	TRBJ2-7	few	TGTGCCAGCAGTGACTCGAGCTCCTACGAGCAGTACTTC	CASSDSSSYEQYF
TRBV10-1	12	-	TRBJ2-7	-	TGCGCCAGCAAGGAGGGTACCTACGAGCAGTACTTC	CASKEGTYEQYF
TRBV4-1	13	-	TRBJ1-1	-	TGCGCCAGCAGCCATACGGGAGACACTGAAGCTTTCTTT	CASSHTGDTEAFF
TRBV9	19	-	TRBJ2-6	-	TGTGCCAGCAGAGACCCGGCCGGGAAAGGGCCCACTGGGGCCAACGTCCTGACTTTC	CASRDPAGKGPTGANVLTF
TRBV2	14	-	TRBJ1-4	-	TGTGCCAGCAGCCCCTCGAAGGCGAGGGAAAAACTGTTTTTT	CASSPSKAREKLFF
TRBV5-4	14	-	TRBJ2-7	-	TGTGCCAGCAGGTCCTCGGCCACGGCGGAGGAGCAGTACTTC	CASRSSATAEEQYF
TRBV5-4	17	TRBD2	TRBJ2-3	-	TGTGCCAGCAGCCCAGGGGGACTAGCGGGGTCGGTAGATACGCAGTATTTT	CASSPGGLAGSVDTQYF
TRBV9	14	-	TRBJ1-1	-	TGTGCCAGCGCTCGGGCAGGGCGGGGCACTGAAGCTTTCTTT	CASARAGRGTEAFF
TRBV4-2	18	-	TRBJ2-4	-	TGTGCCAGCAGCCAAGGCGGGACAGACCTTCTAGCCAAAAACATTCAGTACTTC	CASSQGGTDLLAKNIQYF
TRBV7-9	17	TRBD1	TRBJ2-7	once	TGTGCCAGCAGCTTAGGGCCCCCTTGGGACAGGGGACACGAGCAGTACTTC	CASSLGPPWDRGHEQYF
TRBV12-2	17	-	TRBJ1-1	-	TGTGCAAGTCGCTCCCCCGGACAGGTCATAGGAACCACTGAAGCTTTCTTT	CASRSPGQVIGTTEAFF
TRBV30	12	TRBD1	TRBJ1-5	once	TGTGCCTGGAGGGGACAGGATCAGCCCCAGCATTTT	CAWRGQDQPQHF
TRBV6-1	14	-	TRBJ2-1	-	TGTGCCTCCCAAGCCGTTTCCATTTCCAATGAGCAGTTCTTC	CASQAVSISNEQFF
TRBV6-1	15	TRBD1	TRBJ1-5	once	TGTGCCAGCAGTGAAGGTCAGGGGGCGGTTGCGCCCCAGCATTTT	CASSEGQGAVAPQHF
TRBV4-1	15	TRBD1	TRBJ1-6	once	TGCGCCAGCAGCTCGCCGGGACAGGGGGCTTCACCCCTCCACTTT	CASSSPGQGASPLHF
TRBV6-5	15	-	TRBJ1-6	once	TGTGCCAGCAGTTACGGGGGGACCTATAATTCACCCCTCCACTTT	CASSYGGTYNSPLHF
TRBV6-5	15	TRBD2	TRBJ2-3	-	TGTGCCAGCAGTTACCGGACTAGCGGTCCCGGTACGCAGTATTTT	CASSYRTSGPGTQYF
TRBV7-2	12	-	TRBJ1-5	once	TGTGCCAGCAGCGGAGGGAATCAGCCCCAGCATTTT	CASSGGNQPQHF
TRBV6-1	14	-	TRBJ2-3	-	TGTGCCAGCAGTGAGAGTTGGTTTGAAGATACGCAGTATTTT	CASSESWFEDTQYF
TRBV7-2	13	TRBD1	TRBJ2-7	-	TGTGCCAGCAGCGAGGGACAGACCTACGAGCAGTACTTC	CASSEGQTYEQYF
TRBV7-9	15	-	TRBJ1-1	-	TGTGCCAGCAGCTCACTGGGGGCCGTAGGGGCACGGGCTTTCTTT	CASSSLGAVGARAFF
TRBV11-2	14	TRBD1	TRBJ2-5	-	TGTGCCAGCAGCTTGGGGACAGGGAAAGAGACCCAGTACTTC	CASSLGTGKETQYF
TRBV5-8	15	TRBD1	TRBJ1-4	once	TGTGCCAGCAGTTTGTGGCCGGACAGGGATGAAAAACTGTTTTTT	CASSLWPDRDEKLFF
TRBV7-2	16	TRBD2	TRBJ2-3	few	TGTGCCAGCAGCTTCCCACGGGGGGGCCCGACAGATACGCAGTATTTT	CASSFPRGGPTDTQYF
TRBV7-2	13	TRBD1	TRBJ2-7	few	TGTGCCAGCAGCTTAGACAGGGGGTACGAGCAGTACTTC	CASSLDRGYEQYF
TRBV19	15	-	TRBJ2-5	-	TGTGCCAGTAGCGCCGCTAGCGAGAAACAAGAGACCCAGTACTTC	CASSAASEKQETQYF
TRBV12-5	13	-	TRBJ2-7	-	TGTGCTAGTGGTCCCGCCCGTGGGGGCGAGCAGTACTTC	CASGPARGGEQYF
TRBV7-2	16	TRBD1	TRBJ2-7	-	TGTGCCAGCAGCTTACTGCAGGACAGGGGGTTCTACGAGCAGTACTTC	CASSLLQDRGFYEQYF
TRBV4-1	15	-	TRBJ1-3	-	TGCGCCAGCAGCCAAGTAGGGGGATCTGGAAACACCATATATTTT	CASSQVGGSGNTIYF
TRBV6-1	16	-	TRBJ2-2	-	TGTGCCAGCAGTGAAGCGGAAGGAGGGGCAAGGGGGGAGCTGTTTTTT	CASSEAEGGARGELFF
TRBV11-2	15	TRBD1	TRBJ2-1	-	TGTGCCAGCAGCTACCGGACAGGGTCCTACAATGAGCAGTTCTTC	CASSYRTGSYNEQFF
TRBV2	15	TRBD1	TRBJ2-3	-	TGTGCCAGCGGAAGCCGGGACAGAGCCACAGATACGCAGTATTTT	CASGSRDRATDTQYF
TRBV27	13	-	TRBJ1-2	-	TGTGCCAGCAGTTTGTCAGGGGTACAAGGCTACACCTTC	CASSLSGVQGYTF
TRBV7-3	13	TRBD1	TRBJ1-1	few	TGTGCCAGCAAGGGACAGCAGAACACTGAAGCTTTCTTT	CASKGQQNTEAFF
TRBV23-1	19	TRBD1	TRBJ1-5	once	TGCGCCAGCAGTCAGGAAGAAGGGAAAGGACAGGTCGAGAATCAGCCCCAGCATTTT	CASSQEEGKGQVENQPQHF
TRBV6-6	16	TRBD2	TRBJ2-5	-	TGTGCCAGCAGTTACTCACTAGCGGGGGCACAAGAGACCCAGTACTTC	CASSYSLAGAQETQYF
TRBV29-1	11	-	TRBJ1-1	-	TGCAGCGTTTCATCAGGGTGGGAAGCTTTCTTT	CSVSSGWEAFF
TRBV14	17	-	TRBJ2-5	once	TGTGCCAGCAGCCAAGACCACTGGGGCAGGGGTGTAGAGACCCAGTACTTC	CASSQDHWGRGVETQYF
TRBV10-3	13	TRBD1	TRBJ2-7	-	TGTGCCATCAGTGAGTCGGACAGGGACGAGCAGTACTTC	CAISESDRDEQYF
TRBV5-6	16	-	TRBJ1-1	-	TGTGCCAGCAGCTTGGGATCAGCAGGGCGGAACACTGAAGCTTTCTTT	CASSLGSAGRNTEAFF
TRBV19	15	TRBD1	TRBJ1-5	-	TGTGCCAGTAGTGGAGGGACAGGGGTAAATCAGCCCCAGCATTTT	CASSGGTGVNQPQHF
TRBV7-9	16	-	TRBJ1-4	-	TGTGCCAGCCAACTAGCAAGTAGGGGCGTGGGTGAAAAACTGTTTTTT	CASQLASRGVGEKLFF
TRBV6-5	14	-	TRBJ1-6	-	TGTGCCAGCAGTTACGGGCTCGAAGGTTCACCCCTCCACTTT	CASSYGLEGSPLHF
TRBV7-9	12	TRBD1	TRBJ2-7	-	TGTGCCAGCAGCTTTGGGACAGCCGGGCAGTACTTC	CASSFGTAGQYF
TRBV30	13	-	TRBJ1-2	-	TGTGCCTGGAGCCCTAGCAGTCACAATGGCTACACCTTC	CAWSPSSHNGYTF
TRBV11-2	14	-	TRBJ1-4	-	TGTGCCAGCAGCTTTACTGACAGGAATGAAAAACTGTTTTTT	CASSFTDRNEKLFF
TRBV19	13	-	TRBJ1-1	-	TGTGCCAGTAGTATGGGCAGAAACACTGAAGCTTTCTTT	CASSMGRNTEAFF
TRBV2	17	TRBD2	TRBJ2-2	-	TGTGCCAGCAGTGATGTGGCTAGCGGGGAATACACCGGGGAGCTGTTTTTT	CASSDVASGEYTGELFF
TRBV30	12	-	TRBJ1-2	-	TGTGCCTGGAGGGTGAGACATCGGGGCTACACCTTC	CAWRVRHRGYTF
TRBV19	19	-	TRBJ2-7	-	TGTGCCAGTAGTACTAAATCCCGGGACATTCCCCGAGGAATCCACGAGCAGTACTTC	CASSTKSRDIPRGIHEQYF
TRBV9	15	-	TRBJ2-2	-	TGTGCCAGCAGCGCACGTCAGGGGGGAGACGGGGAGCTGTTTTTT	CASSARQGGDGELFF